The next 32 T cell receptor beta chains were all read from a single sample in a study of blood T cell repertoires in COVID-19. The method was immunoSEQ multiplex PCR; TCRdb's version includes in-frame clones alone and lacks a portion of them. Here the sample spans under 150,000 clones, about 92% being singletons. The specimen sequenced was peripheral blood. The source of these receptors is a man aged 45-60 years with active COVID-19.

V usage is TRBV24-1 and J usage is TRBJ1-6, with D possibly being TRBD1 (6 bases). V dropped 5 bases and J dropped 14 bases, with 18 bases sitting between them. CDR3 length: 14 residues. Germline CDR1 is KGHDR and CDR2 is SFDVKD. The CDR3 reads CATSGGHPVMALHF. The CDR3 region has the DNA TGTGCCACCAGTGGGGGACACCCTGTCATGGCCCTCCACTTT.

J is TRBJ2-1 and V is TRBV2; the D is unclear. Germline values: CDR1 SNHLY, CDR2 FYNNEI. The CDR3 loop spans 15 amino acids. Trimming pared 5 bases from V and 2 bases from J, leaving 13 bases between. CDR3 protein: CASSLIQSTYNEQFF. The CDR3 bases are TGTGCCAGCAGTCTTATCCAGTCCACCTACAATGAGCAGTTCTTC. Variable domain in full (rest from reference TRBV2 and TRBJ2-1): EPEVTQTPSHQVTQMGQEVILRCVPISNHLYFYWYRQILGQKVEFLVSFYNNEISEKSEIFDDQFSVERPDGSNFTLKIRSTKLEDSAMYFCASSLIQSTYNEQFFGPGTRLTVL.

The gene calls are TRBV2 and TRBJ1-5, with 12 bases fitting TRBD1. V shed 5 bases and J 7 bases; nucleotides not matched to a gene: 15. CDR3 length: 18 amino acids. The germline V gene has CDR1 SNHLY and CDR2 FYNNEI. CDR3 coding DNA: TGTGCCAGCAGTCTCCCGGGACAGGGGGCTTCCCGAGAACAGCCCCAGCATTTT. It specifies CASSLPGQGASREQPQHF.

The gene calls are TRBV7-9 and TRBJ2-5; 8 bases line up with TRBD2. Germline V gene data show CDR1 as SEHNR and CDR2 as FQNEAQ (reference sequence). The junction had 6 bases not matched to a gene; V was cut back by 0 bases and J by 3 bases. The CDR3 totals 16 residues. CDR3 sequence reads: CASSLAPGLGKETQYF. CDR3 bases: TGTGCCAGCAGCTTAGCGCCGGGACTAGGCAAAGAGACCCAGTACTTC.

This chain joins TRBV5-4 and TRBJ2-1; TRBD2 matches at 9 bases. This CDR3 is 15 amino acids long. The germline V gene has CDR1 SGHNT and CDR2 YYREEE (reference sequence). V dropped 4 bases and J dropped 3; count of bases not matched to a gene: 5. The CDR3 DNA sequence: TGTGCCAGCAGCCATAGCGGGAGCCGCTACAATGAGCAGTTCTTC. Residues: CASSHSGSRYNEQFF.

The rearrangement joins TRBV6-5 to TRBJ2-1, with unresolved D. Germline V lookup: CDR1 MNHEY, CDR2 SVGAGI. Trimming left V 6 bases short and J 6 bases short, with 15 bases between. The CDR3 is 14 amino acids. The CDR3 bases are TGTGCCAGCAGCGATAACACTGCTAGCAATGAGCAGTTCTTC. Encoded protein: CASSDNTASNEQFF.

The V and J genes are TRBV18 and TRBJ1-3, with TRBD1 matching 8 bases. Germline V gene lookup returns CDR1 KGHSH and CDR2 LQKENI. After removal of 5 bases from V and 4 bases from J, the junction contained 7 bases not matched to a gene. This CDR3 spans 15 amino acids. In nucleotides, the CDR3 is TGTGCCAGCTCATCTCAGGGGGCCTCGGGAAACACCATATATTTT. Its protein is CASSSQGASGNTIYF.

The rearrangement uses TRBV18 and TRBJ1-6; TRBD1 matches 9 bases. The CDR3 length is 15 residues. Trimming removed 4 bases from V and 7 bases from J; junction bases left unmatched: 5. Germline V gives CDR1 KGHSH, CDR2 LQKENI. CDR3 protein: CASSRGQGDNSPLHF. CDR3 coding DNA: TGTGCCAGCTCACGGGGACAGGGTGACAATTCACCCCTCCACTTT.

CDR3 nucleotide sequence: TGTGCCAGCAGCTTAGATTACGGACTAGCGGGAATCTACAATGAGCAGTTCTTC. Protein product: CASSLDYGLAGIYNEQFF. The V call is TRBV11-3, the J call TRBJ2-1; 12 nucleotides align to TRBD2. V gave up 0 bases and J gave up 3 bases; unmatched junction bases: 6. The CDR3 runs to 18 residues. CDR1 SGHNT and CDR2 YENEEA come from the germline V gene.

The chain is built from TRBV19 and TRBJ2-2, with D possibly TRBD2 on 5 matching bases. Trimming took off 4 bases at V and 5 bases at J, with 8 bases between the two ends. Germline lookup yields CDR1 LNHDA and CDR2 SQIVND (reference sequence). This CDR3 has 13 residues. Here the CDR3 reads CASSRVATGELFF. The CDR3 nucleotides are TGTGCCAGTAGTAGGGTAGCGACCGGGGAGCTGTTTTTT.

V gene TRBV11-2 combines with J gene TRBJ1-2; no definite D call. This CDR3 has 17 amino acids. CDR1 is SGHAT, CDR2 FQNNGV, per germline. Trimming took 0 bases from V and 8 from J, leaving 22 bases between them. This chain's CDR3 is CASSLDRLVNLREGYTF. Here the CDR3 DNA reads TGTGCCAGCAGCTTAGATCGCCTCGTAAACCTGAGAGAAGGCTACACCTTC.

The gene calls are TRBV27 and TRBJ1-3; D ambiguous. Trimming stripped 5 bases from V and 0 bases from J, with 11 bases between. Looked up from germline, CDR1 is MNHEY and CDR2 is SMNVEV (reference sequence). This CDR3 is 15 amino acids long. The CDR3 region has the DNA TGTGCCAGCAGTCCCAACGCGGGCTCTGGAAACACCATATATTTT. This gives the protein CASSPNAGSGNTIYF.

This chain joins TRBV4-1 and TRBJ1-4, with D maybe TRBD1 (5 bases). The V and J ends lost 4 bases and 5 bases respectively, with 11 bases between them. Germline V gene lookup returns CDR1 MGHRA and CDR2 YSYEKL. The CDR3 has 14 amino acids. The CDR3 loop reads CASSPGNRNEKLFF. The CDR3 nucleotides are TGCGCCAGCAGCCCCGGCAACAGGAATGAAAAACTGTTTTTT.

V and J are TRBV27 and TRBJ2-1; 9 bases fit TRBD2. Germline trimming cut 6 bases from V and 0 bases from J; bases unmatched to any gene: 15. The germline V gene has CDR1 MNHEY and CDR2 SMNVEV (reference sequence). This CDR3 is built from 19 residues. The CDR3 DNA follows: TGTGCCAGCAGACCACCGGGACTAGCTTCTCCCGGCTCCTACAATGAGCAGTTCTTC. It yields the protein CASRPPGLASPGSYNEQFF.

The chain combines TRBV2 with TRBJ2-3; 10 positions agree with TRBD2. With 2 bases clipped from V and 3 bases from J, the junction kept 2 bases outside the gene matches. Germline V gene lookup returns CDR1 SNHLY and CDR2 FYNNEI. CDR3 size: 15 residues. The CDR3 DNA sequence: TGTGCCAGCAGTGAAACTAGCGGGGAAACAGATACGCAGTATTTT. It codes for CASSETSGETDTQYF. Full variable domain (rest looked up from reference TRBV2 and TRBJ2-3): EPEVTQTPSHQVTQMGQEVILRCVPISNHLYFYWYRQILGQKVEFLVSFYNNEISEKSEIFDDQFSVERPDGSNFTLKIRSTKLEDSAMYFCASSETSGETDTQYFGPGTRLTVL.

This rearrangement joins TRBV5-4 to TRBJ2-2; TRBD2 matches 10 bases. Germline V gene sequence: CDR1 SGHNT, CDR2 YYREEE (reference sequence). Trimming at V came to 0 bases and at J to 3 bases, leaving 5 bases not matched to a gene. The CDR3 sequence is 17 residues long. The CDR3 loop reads CASSLVVLAGDTGELFF. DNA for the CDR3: TGTGCCAGCAGCTTGGTTGTCCTAGCGGGGGACACCGGGGAGCTGTTTTTT.

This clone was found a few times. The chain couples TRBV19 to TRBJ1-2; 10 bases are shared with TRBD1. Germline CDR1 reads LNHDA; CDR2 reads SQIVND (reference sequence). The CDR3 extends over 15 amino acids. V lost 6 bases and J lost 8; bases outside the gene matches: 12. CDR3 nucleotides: TGTGCCAGTAGGGAAGGCGGGACAGGGGTTGGCGGCTACACCTTC. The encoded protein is CASREGGTGVGGYTF.

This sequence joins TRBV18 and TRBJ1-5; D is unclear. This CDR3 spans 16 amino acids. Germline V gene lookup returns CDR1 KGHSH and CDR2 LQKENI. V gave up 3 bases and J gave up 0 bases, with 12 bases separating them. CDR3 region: CASSPTGSYSNQPQHF. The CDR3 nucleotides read TGTGCCAGCTCACCGACGGGATCCTATAGCAATCAGCCCCAGCATTTT.

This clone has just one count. CDR3: CASTRGDRGNHQPQHF. In nucleotides, the CDR3 is TGTGCCAGTACCCGAGGAGACAGGGGCAATCATCAGCCCCAGCATTTT. J is TRBJ1-5 and V is TRBV19; TRBD1 matches at 8 bases. The V gene end was trimmed by 7 bases and the J gene end by 5 bases; junction bases not matched to a gene: 13. This CDR3 comprises 16 residues. Germline-derived CDR1 and CDR2 are LNHDA and SQIVND (reference sequence).

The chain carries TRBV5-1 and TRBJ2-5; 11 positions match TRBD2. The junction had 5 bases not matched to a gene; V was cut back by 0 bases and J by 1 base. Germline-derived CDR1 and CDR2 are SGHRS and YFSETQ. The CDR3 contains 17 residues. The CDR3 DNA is TGCGCCAGCAGCTTGGTCCTAGCGGGAGGACCCCAAGAGACCCAGTACTTC. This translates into CASSLVLAGGPQETQYF.

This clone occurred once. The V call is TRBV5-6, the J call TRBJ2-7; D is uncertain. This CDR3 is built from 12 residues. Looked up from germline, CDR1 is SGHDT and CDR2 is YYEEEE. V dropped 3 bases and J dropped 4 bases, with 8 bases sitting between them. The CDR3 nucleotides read TGTGCCAGCAGCTCGAGTGTATACGAGCAGTACTTC. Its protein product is CASSSSVYEQYF.

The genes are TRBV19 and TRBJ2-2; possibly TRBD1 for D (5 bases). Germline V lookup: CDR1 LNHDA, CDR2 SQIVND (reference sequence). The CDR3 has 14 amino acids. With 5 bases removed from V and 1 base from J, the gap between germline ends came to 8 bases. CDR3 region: CASSFQGNTGELFF. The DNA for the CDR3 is TGTGCCAGTAGTTTCCAGGGGAACACCGGGGAGCTGTTTTTT.

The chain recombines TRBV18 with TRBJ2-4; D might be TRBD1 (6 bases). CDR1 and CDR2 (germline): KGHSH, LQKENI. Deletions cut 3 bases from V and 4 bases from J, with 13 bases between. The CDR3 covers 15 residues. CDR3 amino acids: CASSPSGTRKNIQYF. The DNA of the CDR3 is TGTGCCAGCTCACCTTCCGGGACAAGAAAAAACATTCAGTACTTC.

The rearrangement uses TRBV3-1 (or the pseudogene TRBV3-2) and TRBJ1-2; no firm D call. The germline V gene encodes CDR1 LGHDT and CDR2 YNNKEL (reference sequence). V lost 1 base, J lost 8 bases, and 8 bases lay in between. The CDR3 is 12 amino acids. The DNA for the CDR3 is TGTGCCAGCAGCCAAGGTTCGGTCGGCTACACCTTC. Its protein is CASSQGSVGYTF.

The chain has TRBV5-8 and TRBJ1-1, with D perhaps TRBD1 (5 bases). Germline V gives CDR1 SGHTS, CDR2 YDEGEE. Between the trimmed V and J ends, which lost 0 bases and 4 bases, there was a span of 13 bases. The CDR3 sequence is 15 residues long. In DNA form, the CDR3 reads TGTGCCAGCAGCTTGGGGAGCCTCCAGGGCACTGAAGCTTTCTTT. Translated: CASSLGSLQGTEAFF.

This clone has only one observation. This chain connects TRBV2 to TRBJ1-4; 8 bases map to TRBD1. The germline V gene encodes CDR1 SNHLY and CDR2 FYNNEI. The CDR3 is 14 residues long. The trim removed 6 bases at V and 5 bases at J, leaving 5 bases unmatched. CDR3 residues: CASRRQGQNEKLFF. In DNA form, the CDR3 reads TGTGCCAGCAGGAGACAGGGGCAGAATGAAAAACTGTTTTTT.

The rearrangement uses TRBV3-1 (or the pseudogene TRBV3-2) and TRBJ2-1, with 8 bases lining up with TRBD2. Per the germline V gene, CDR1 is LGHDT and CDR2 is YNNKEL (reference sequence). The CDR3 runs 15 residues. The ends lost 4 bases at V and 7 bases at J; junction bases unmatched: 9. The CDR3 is CASSPSGTSGNEQFF. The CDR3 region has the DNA TGTGCCAGCAGCCCTTCCGGGACTAGTGGGAATGAGCAGTTCTTC.

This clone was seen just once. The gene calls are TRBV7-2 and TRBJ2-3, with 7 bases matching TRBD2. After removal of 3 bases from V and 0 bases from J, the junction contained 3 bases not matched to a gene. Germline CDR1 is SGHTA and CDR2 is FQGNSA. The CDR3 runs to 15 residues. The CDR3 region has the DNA TGTGCCAGCAGCTTTTTTAGCGGGAGCACAGATACGCAGTATTTT. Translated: CASSFFSGSTDTQYF.

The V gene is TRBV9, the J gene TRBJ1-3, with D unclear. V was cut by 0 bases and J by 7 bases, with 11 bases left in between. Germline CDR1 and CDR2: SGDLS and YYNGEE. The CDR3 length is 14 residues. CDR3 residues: CASSVGGGLNTIYF. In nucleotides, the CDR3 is TGTGCCAGCAGCGTAGGGGGAGGCTTGAACACCATATATTTT.

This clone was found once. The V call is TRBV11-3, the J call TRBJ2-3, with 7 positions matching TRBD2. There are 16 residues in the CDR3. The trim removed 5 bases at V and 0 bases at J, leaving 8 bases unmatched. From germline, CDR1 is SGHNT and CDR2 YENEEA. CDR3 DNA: TGTGCCAGCAGCGATAATGGCGGGGGTAGCACAGATACGCAGTATTTT. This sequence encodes CASSDNGGGSTDTQYF.

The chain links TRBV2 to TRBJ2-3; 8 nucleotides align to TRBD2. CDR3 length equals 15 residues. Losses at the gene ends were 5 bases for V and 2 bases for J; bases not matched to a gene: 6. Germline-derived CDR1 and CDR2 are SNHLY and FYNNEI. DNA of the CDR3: TGTGCCAGCAGTTACTTAGCGGGGAACACAGATACGCAGTATTTT. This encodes CASSYLAGNTDTQYF.

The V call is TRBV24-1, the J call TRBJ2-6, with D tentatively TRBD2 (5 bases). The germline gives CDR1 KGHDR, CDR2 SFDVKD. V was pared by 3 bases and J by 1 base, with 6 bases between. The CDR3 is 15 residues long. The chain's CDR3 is CATSDPGSGANVLTF. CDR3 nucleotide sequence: TGTGCCACCAGTGATCCGGGATCTGGGGCCAACGTCCTGACTTTC.